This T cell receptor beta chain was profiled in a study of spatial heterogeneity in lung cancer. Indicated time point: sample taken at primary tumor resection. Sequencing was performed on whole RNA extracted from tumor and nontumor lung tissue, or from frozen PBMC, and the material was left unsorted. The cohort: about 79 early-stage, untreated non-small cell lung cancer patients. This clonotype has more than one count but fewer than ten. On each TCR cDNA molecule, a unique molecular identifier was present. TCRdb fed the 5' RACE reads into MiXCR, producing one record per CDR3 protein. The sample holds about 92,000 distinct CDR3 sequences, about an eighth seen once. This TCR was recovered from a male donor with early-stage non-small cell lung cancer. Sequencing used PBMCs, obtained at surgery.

The CDR3 loop is CASSGRGNEQFF. The CDR3 DNA reads as TGTGCCAGCAGCGGCAGGGGGAATGAGCAGTTCTTC. V is TRBV11-3 and J is TRBJ2-1; 7 bases align to TRBD1. The trim removed 5 bases at V and 7 bases at J, leaving 2 bases unmatched. Germline CDR1 SGHNT, CDR2 YENEEA. This CDR3 spans 12 amino acids.